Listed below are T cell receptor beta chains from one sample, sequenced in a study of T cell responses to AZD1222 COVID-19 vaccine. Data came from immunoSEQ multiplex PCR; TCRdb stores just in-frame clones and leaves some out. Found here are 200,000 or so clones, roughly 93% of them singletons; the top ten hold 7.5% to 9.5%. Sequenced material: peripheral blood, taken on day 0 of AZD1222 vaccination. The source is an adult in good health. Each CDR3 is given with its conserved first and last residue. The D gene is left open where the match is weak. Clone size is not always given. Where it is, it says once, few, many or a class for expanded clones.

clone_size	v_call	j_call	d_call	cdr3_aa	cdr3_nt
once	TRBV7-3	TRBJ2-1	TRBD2	CASSQLPPGLAGQEQFF	TGTGCCAGCAGCCAACTACCTCCGGGACTAGCGGGACAGGAGCAGTTCTTC
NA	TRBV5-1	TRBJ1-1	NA	CASSTHSTNTEAFF	TGCGCCAGCAGCACCCACAGTACAAACACTGAAGCTTTCTTT
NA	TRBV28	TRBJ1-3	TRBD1	CASSLENRDRGLSGNTIYF	TGTGCCAGCAGTTTAGAGAATCGGGACAGGGGACTCTCTGGAAACACCATATATTTT
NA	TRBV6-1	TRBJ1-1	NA	CASSDGGVNTEAFF	TGTGCCAGCAGTGACGGCGGGGTGAACACTGAAGCTTTCTTT
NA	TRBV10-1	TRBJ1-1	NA	CASSEAGLAEAFF	TGCGCCAGCAGTGAGGCAGGGCTCGCTGAAGCTTTCTTT
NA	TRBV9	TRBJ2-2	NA	CASSVVGGELFF	TGTGCCAGCAGCGTAGTTGGCGGGGAGCTGTTTTTT
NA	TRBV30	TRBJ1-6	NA	CAWRSTGEYSPLHF	TGTGCCTGGAGATCGACCGGGGAGTATTCACCCCTCCACTTT
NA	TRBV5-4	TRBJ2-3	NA	CASSLVTHTDTQYF	TGTGCCAGCAGCTTGGTAACCCACACAGATACGCAGTATTTT
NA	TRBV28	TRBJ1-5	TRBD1	CASRPTQGAQQPQHF	TGTGCCAGCAGGCCTACACAGGGGGCGCAACAGCCCCAGCATTTT
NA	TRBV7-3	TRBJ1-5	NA	CASSWGPSQPQHF	TGTGCCAGCAGCTGGGGGCCGAGTCAGCCCCAGCATTTT
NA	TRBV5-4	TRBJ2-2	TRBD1	CASSSPGQGKGELFF	TGTGCCAGCAGCTCGCCAGGACAGGGGAAAGGGGAGCTGTTTTTT
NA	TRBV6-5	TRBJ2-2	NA	CASRRDGINTGELFF	TGTGCCAGCAGACGTGACGGGATAAACACCGGGGAGCTGTTTTTT
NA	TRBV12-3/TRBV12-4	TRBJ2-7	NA	CASSPSYEQYF	TGTGCCAGCAGTCCGAGCTACGAGCAGTACTTC
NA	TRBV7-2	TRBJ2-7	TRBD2	CASSTQTSSSVYEQYF	TGTGCCAGCAGCACCCAGACTAGCTCATCAGTCTACGAGCAGTACTTC
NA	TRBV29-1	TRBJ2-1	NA	CSVPTRGGEQFF	TGCAGCGTTCCAACGCGGGGAGGTGAGCAGTTCTTC
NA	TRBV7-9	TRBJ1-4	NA	CASSRRAGVGTNEKLFF	TGTGCCAGCAGCCGTCGCGCGGGGGTGGGAACTAATGAAAAACTGTTTTTT
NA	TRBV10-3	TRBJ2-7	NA	CAISESRGFSEQYF	TGTGCCATCAGTGAGTCGAGGGGTTTTTCCGAGCAGTACTTC
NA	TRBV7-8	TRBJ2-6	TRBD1	CASSPRGTGLTGANVLTF	TGTGCCAGCAGTCCTAGGGGGACAGGCTTGACTGGGGCCAACGTCCTGACTTTC
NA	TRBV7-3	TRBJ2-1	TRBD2	CASSLRGGRADNEQFF	TGTGCCAGCAGCTTAAGGGGAGGGAGGGCCGACAATGAGCAGTTCTTC
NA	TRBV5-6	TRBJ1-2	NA	CASSPRGNYGYTF	TGTGCCAGCAGTCCCCGGGGGAACTATGGCTACACCTTC
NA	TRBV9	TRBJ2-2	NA	CASSASDSNTEELFF	TGTGCCAGCAGCGCATCCGACTCGAACACCGAGGAGCTGTTTTTT
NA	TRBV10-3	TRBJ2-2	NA	CAITNEGVPGELFF	TGTGCCATCACTAACGAAGGGGTCCCCGGGGAGCTGTTTTTT
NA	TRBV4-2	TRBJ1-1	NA	CASETNMNTEAFF	TGTGCCAGCGAGACCAATATGAACACTGAAGCTTTCTTT
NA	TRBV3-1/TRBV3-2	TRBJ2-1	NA	CASSQGSDWYNEQFF	TGTGCCAGCAGCCAAGGCTCCGACTGGTACAATGAGCAGTTCTTC
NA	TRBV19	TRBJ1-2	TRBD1	CASSISMTGVYGYTF	TGTGCCAGTAGTATATCCATGACAGGGGTCTATGGCTACACCTTC
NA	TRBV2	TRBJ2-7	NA	CASSLGLPVTYEQYF	TGTGCCAGCAGCCTGGGACTCCCCGTAACCTACGAGCAGTACTTC